This TCR beta chain was captured by sequencing in a study of OX40 agonist ivuxolimab in advanced cancers. Study overall: Recorded diagnoses for dose-escalation patients were hepatocellular carcinoma, melanoma, renal cell or head and neck cancer. A mean age of around 60 years, range about 20 to 79, was recorded, and 82.7% were male.

This clone was recorded only once. The antigen remains unidentified. The CDR3 is made up of 14 amino acids. V was shortened by 5 bases and J by 2 bases, with 12 bases between the two germline ends. Germline V gene lookup returns CDR1 SGHTA and CDR2 FQGNSA. Profiled with immunoSEQ multiplex PCR; TCRdb holds only in-frame clones, not every one. Of around 70,000 clones detected, 82% appear once; the ten largest clones hold less than 6%. General observations from the study: Several nonresponders also turned out to have low normalized T-cell clonal expansion.

The chain is built from TRBV7-2 and TRBJ2-5; D is perhaps TRBD1 (6 bases). This sample comprised CD4+ or CD8+ T cells sorted from blood, obtained in a trial of the OX40 agonist ivuxolimab. This TCR was sampled from an adult with an advanced solid tumor such as melanoma, head and neck, liver or kidney cancer. CDR3 loop: CASSRSGAQETQYF. CDR3 DNA: TGTGCCAGCAGCCGTTCAGGGGCGCAAGAGACCCAGTACTTC.